The 22 T cell receptor beta chains below were found in one sample sequenced in a study of human T cells and chemical hapten exposure (dated by TCRdb to 2020 to 2023). Interpreted using the paper, the time point label stands for: pre-sensitization, week 0. What the treatment or condition label conveys for this sample: therapeutic diphenylcyclopropenone sensitization with weekly scalp DPC. The method was RACE. For sequencing, a NextSeq 500 was employed. In TCRdb, the public reads were trimmed at Q25 with fastp and aligned with MiXCR, with productive beta chains retained. Each CDR3 protein gets just one entry, which takes the most common genes and DNA from the rows behind it. This sample holds 65,000 to 90,000 distinct CDR3 sequences; 13% to 15% were observed only once. The ten largest clones add up to 4% to 6% of the sample. The material sequenced was whole blood, taken in connection with sensitization to the hapten diphenylcyclopropenone (DPC). The receptor source for this set is a woman in her forties or fifties with alopecia areata. Some clones in this sample may be carry-over from other donors' samples.

This clonotype was counted many times. V gene TRBV20-1 combines with J gene TRBJ2-1, with TRBD2 identical over 8 bases. Unmatched junction bases numbered 9, after V lost 3 bases and J lost 8 bases. The CDR3 runs 14 residues. Germline V lookup: CDR1 DFQATT, CDR2 SNEGSKA (reference sequence). DNA of the CDR3: TGCAGTGCTAGGGTTGCGGGAGGATCCCATGAGCAGTTCTTC. Translated: CSARVAGGSHEQFF.

This clonotype was counted only a few times. The V and J genes are TRBV29-1 and TRBJ2-2; 9 bases agree with TRBD2. Per germline, CDR1 SQVTM and CDR2 ANQGSEA. The CDR3 has 13 residues. Trimming at V came to 4 bases and at J to 7 bases, leaving 4 bases not matched to a gene. CDR3 in DNA: TGCAGCGTTGTGCTAGCGGGGTTCGGGGAGCTGTTTTTT. This translates into CSVVLAGFGELFF.

This clonotype appeared a few times. The genes are TRBV7-9 and TRBJ1-3; D gene ambiguous. Germline assignment: CDR1 SEHNR and CDR2 FQNEAQ (reference sequence). Trimming cost V 3 bases and J 0 bases, with 15 bases left between them. This CDR3 is built from 17 residues. In nucleotides, the CDR3 is TGTGCCAGCAGCTTCCGTGCAACCTTAACCTCTGGAAACACCATATATTTT. This gives the protein CASSFRATLTSGNTIYF.

V is TRBV12-3 or TRBV12-4 and J is TRBJ2-2, with TRBD2 as a possible D gene (6 bases). The CDR3 consists of 15 residues. The V end was cut by 4 bases, the J end by 8 bases, with 17 bases between. In DNA, the CDR3 is TGTGCCAGCAGTTCGGTAGCGGCCCGGGCGGGGGAGCTGTTTTTT. Translating it yields CASSSVAARAGELFF.

This clonotype was counted only a few times. The CDR3 coding sequence is TGTGCCAGCAGTAAACAGGGGTCGGACAATGAGCAGTTCTTC. Translated: CASSKQGSDNEQFF. The chain is built from TRBV28 and TRBJ2-1; TRBD1 agrees at 7 bases. This CDR3 contains 14 residues. The J segment lost 5 bases and the V segment lost 5 bases, leaving 6 bases of the junction unmatched. CDR1 and CDR2 (germline): MDHEN, SYDVKM.

The chain carries TRBV20-1 and TRBJ1-2; the match to TRBD1 covers 10 bases. The germline V gene has CDR1 DFQATT and CDR2 SNEGSKA (reference sequence). The CDR3 is made up of 15 amino acids. Trimming took 3 bases from V and 8 from J; bases not matched to a gene: 12. CDR3 nucleotides: TGCAGTGCTAGGAGCGGCGGACAGGGGGTATACGGCTACACCTTC. Its protein product is CSARSGGQGVYGYTF.

The V and J genes are TRBV3-1 and TRBJ2-1; 8 bases map to TRBD2. The V gene's germline CDR1 is LGHDT and CDR2 YNNKEL (reference sequence). The CDR3 sequence is 15 residues long. After removal of 4 bases from V and 5 bases from J, the junction contained 7 bases not matched to a gene. The CDR3 sequence: CASSPPGGGNNEQFF. CDR3 DNA sequence: TGTGCCAGCAGCCCCCCCGGGGGGGGGAACAATGAGCAGTTCTTC.

J is TRBJ2-7 and V is TRBV11-3; 7 bases align to TRBD1. Per germline, CDR1 SGHNT and CDR2 YENEEA. The ends lost 0 bases at V and 3 bases at J; junction bases unmatched: 8. CDR3 length equals 16 residues. CDR3 sequence: CASSLEGDSSLYEQYF. The CDR3 region has the DNA TGTGCCAGCAGCTTAGAAGGGGACAGCTCACTCTACGAGCAGTACTTC.

This clonotype was detected a few times. The CDR3 DNA is TGTGCCAGCCTGTCTCGTGGAGGGGAGACCCAGTACTTC. Its protein is CASLSRGGETQYF. The rearrangement joins TRBV27 to TRBJ2-5; a possible D gene is TRBD2 (6 bases). Germline CDR1 is MNHEY and CDR2 is SMNVEV (reference sequence). The CDR3 has 13 residues. Trimming cost V 8 bases and J 5 bases, with 15 bases left between them.

The chain carries TRBV29-1 and TRBJ1-1; D ambiguous. V was trimmed by 0 bases and J by 3 bases, leaving 5 bases between them. The germline CDR1 and CDR2 sequences are SQVTM and ANQGSEA. This CDR3 is built from 12 residues. The CDR3 DNA sequence: TGCAGCGTTGAAGAATTCCACACTGAAGCTTTCTTT. Its protein product is CSVEEFHTEAFF.

The rearrangement uses TRBV2 and TRBJ2-2; D is uncertain. This CDR3 has 12 amino acids. V was trimmed by 4 bases and J by 5 bases, leaving 5 bases between them. Germline V gene lookup returns CDR1 SNHLY and CDR2 FYNNEI. CDR3 protein: CASSVKTGELFF. In DNA form, the CDR3 reads TGTGCCAGCAGTGTAAAAACCGGGGAGCTGTTTTTT.

This clonotype came up a few times. The genes are TRBV10-2 and TRBJ1-1, with unresolved D. Germline V gives CDR1 WSHSY, CDR2 SAAADI. Trimming took off 3 bases at V and 1 base at J, with 9 bases between the two ends. The CDR3 spans 14 residues. The CDR3 DNA is TGCGCCAGCAGTGATCAGGCAGGGAACACTGAAGCTTTCTTT. Its translation: CASSDQAGNTEAFF.

This clonotype was seen more than once but under ten times. This CDR3 is CASSSRQSSYNSPLHF. In DNA form, the CDR3 reads TGTGCCAGCTCATCCCGACAGAGCTCCTATAATTCACCCCTCCACTTT. V gene TRBV18 combines with J gene TRBJ1-6, with a possible D match to TRBD1 (5 bases). Germline V lookup: CDR1 KGHSH, CDR2 LQKENI. The length of the CDR3 is 16 residues. V lost 5 bases and J lost 0, with 11 bases in between.

The chain combines TRBV20-1 with TRBJ2-3, with TRBD2 identical over 11 bases. Trimming cost V 2 bases and J 0 bases; bases outside gene matches: 4. Germline values: CDR1 DFQATT, CDR2 SNEGSKA (reference sequence). The CDR3 is 16 amino acids. The CDR3 DNA follows: TGCAGTGCTAGAACGGGACTAGCGGCTAGCACAGATACGCAGTATTTT. Translation gives CSARTGLAASTDTQYF.

This clonotype has only a few counts. The gene calls are TRBV20-1 and TRBJ2-5, with TRBD2 matching over 13 bases. The CDR3 loop spans 14 amino acids. The V gene's germline CDR1 is DFQATT and CDR2 SNEGSKA (reference sequence). The V gene end was trimmed by 5 bases and the J gene end by 5 bases; junction bases not matched to a gene: 5. The CDR3 region is CSAGGLAGVETQYF. CDR3 nucleotides: TGCAGTGCTGGAGGACTAGCGGGAGTGGAGACCCAGTACTTC.

V is TRBV20-1 and J is TRBJ2-7, with TRBD1 matching over 10 bases. From germline, CDR1 is DFQATT and CDR2 SNEGSKA (reference sequence). This CDR3 contains 13 residues. The junction had 10 bases not matched to a gene; V was cut back by 7 bases and J by 7 bases. The CDR3 coding sequence is TGCAGTGTTACGGGACAGGGGTTGTGGGAGCAGTACTTC. It specifies CSVTGQGLWEQYF.

This clonotype was detected ten times or more. CDR3 nucleotides: TGTGCCAGCAGCTTAACGGGAGGGCCTATCAGTGAGCAGTTCTTC. It yields the protein CASSLTGGPISEQFF. The chain is built from TRBV7-9 and TRBJ2-1, with TRBD2 identical over 8 bases. The CDR3 is made up of 15 amino acids. The V segment lost 2 bases and the J segment 9 bases; nucleotides outside the gene matches: 9. CDR1 is SEHNR, CDR2 FQNEAQ, per germline (reference sequence).

This clonotype was seen a few times. Here the CDR3 reads CASSSLVGTVYEQYF. In DNA form, the CDR3 reads TGTGCCAGCAGCTCCCTGGTCGGGACAGTGTACGAGCAGTACTTC. V is TRBV5-5 and J is TRBJ2-7, with TRBD1 matching over 7 bases. Germline CDR1 is SGHKS and CDR2 is YYEKEE (reference sequence). The CDR3 is 15 residues long. Trimming at V came to 3 bases and at J to 4 bases, leaving 10 bases not matched to a gene.

The CDR3 loop is CASSFTGLSNSPLHF. Here the CDR3 DNA reads TGTGCCAGCAGTTTTACCGGGCTATCCAATTCACCCCTCCACTTT. V and J are TRBV7-2 and TRBJ1-6; D gene uncertain. Trimming took off 6 bases at V and 7 bases at J, with 16 bases between the two ends. Per germline, CDR1 SGHTA and CDR2 FQGNSA. The CDR3 runs to 15 residues.

J is TRBJ1-2 and V is TRBV12-3 or TRBV12-4, with a weak D call TRBD1 (5 bases). Trimming took 5 bases from V and 4 from J, leaving 14 bases between them. The CDR3 runs to 14 residues. CDR3 in DNA: TGTGCCAGCAGTCTCCGGGACGAACGCTATGGCTACACCTTC. Its protein product is CASSLRDERYGYTF.

The chain recombines TRBV12-3 or TRBV12-4 with TRBJ1-3; TRBD1 matches 7 bases. This CDR3 contains 15 residues. V shed 5 bases, J shed 1 base, and the junction held 5 bases outside the gene matches. The CDR3 DNA follows: TGTGCCAGCAGTCTCGGACAGGCATCTGGAAACACCATATATTTT. Its translation: CASSLGQASGNTIYF.

The gene calls are TRBV12-3 or TRBV12-4 and TRBJ1-2; 7 bases match TRBD1. This CDR3 has 15 amino acids. V lost 2 bases to trimming and J lost 8 bases; unmatched junction nucleotides: 11. CDR3 sequence: CASSLTQTGPVGYTF. The CDR3 DNA follows: TGTGCCAGCAGTTTAACCCAGACAGGGCCCGTCGGCTACACCTTC.